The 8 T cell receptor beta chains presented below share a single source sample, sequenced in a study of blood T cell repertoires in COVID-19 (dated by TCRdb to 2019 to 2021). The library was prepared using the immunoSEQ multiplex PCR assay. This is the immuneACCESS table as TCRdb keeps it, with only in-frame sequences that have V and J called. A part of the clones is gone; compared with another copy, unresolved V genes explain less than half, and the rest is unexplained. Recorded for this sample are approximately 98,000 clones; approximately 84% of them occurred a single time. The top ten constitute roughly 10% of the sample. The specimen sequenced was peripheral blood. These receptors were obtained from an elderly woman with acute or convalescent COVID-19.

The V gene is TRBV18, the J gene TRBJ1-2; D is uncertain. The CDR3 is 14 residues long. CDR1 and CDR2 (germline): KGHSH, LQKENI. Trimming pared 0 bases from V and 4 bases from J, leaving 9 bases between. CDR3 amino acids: CASSPPGGGYGYTF. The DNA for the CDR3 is TGTGCCAGCTCACCACCGGGCGGAGGCTATGGCTACACCTTC.

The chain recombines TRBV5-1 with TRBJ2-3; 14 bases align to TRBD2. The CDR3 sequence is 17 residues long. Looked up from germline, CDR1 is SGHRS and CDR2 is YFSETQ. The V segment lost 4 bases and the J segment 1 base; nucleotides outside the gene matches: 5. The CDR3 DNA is TGCGCCAGCAGCAGGGGACTAGCGGGGGAGGGCACAGATACGCAGTATTTT. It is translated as CASSRGLAGEGTDTQYF.

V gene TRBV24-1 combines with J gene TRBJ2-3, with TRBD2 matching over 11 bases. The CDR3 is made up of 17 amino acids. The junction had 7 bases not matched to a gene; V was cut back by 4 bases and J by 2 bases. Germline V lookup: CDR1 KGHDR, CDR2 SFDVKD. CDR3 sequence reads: CATSDRGLAGTTDTQYF. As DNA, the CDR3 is TGTGCCACCAGTGACCGAGGACTAGCGGGCACCACAGATACGCAGTATTTT.

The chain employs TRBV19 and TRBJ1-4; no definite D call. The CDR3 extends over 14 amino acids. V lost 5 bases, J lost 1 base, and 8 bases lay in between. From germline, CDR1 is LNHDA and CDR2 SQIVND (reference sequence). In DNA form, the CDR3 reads TGTGCCAGTAGTCCGCGGGGAACTAATGAAAAACTGTTTTTT. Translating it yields CASSPRGTNEKLFF.

The DNA of the CDR3 is TGTGCCAGCAGTTTCGAGACAGGGATTCTTAGGGAGAGAAGTCAGCCCCAGCATTTT. This sequence encodes CASSFETGILRERSQPQHF. The gene calls are TRBV28 and TRBJ1-5, with 7 nucleotides matching TRBD1. V lost 3 bases, J lost 6 bases, and 20 bases stayed unmatched. The CDR3 loop spans 19 amino acids. Germline loops: CDR1 MDHEN, CDR2 SYDVKM.

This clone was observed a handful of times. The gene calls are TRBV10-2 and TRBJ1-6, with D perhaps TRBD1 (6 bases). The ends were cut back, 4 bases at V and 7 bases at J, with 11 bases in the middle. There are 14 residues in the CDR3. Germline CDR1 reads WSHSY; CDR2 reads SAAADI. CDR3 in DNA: TGCGCCAGCAGTGGTCAGGGGACAAATTCACCCCTCCACTTT. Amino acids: CASSGQGTNSPLHF.

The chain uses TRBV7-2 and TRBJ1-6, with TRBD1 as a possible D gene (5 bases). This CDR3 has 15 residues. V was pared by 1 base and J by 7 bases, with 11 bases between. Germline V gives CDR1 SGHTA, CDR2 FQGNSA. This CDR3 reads CASSLVGRVNSPLHF. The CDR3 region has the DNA TGTGCCAGCAGCTTAGTCGGCAGGGTCAATTCACCCCTCCACTTT.

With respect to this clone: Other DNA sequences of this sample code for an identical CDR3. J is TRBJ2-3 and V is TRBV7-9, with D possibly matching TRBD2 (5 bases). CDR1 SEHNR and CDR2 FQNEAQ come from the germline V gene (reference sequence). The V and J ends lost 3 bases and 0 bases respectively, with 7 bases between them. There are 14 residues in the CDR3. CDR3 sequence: CASSLTGSTDTQYF. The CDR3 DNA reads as TGTGCCAGCAGCTTGACGGGGAGCACAGATACGCAGTATTTT. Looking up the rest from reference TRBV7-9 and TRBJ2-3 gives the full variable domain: DTGVSQNPRHKITKRGQNVTFRCDPISEHNRLYWYRQTLGQGPEFLTYFQNEAQLEKSRLLSDRFSAERPKGSFSTLEIQRTEQGDSAMYLCASSLTGSTDTQYFGPGTRLTVL.